This TCR beta chain is from a study of human T cells and chemical hapten exposure. About the research overall: Minor pooled library volume differences mainly drove per-sample TCR yield variation.

This clonotype was counted ten times or more. Its antigen is not identified. Study-wide findings and caveats: Expanded TCRs created a significantly greater count of big CDR3 similarity clusters than controls did.

The study used a library that attached unique molecular identifiers to individual cDNA molecules. Each CDR3 protein gets one entry after TCRdb re-called the RACE reads with MiXCR. The table shows around 300,000 distinct CDR3 sequences, with around 7% occurring only once. Time point defined: patch test 1, 2 weeks after DPC sensitization. Treatment meaning: therapeutic diphenylcyclopropenone sensitization with weekly scalp DPC. The CDR3 loop spans 14 amino acids. Trimming took 1 base from V and 4 from J, leaving 7 bases between them. The chain links TRBV12-3 or TRBV12-4 to TRBJ2-2; no firm D call. This TCR was recovered from a woman younger than 35 with alopecia areata. Some clones in this sample may be carry-over from other donors' samples. The sequencing used whole blood, collected in connection with sensitization to the hapten diphenylcyclopropenone (DPC). The CDR3 region is CASSLGFSTGELFF. For the CDR3, the DNA is TGTGCCAGCAGTTTAGGGTTTTCCACCGGGGAGCTGTTTTTT.